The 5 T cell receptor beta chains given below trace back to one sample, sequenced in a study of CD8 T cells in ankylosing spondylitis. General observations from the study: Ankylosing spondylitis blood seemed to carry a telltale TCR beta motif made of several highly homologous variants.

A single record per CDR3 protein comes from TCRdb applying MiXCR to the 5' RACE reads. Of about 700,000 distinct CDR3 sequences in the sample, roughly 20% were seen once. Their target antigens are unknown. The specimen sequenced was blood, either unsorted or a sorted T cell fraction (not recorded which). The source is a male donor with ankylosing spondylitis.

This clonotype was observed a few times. CDR3: CASTDRIDSPLHF. Written as DNA, the CDR3 is TGTGCCAGCACGGACCGTATAGATTCACCCCTCCACTTT. This chain uses TRBV12-3 or TRBV12-4 with TRBJ1-6, with D hard to call. The ends were cut back, 7 bases at V and 8 bases at J, with 12 bases in the middle. The CDR3 length is 13 residues.

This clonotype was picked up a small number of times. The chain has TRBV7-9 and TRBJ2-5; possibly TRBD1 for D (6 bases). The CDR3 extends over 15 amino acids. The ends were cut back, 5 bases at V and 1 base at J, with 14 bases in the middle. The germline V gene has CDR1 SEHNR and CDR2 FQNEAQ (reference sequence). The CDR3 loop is CASSRDTSVQETQYF. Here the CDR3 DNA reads TGTGCCAGCAGCCGGGACACGAGTGTCCAAGAGACCCAGTACTTC. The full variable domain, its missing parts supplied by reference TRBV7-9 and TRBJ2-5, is DTGVSQNPRHKITKRGQNVTFRCDPISEHNRLYWYRQTLGQGPEFLTYFQNEAQLEKSRLLSDRFSAERPKGSFSTLEIQRTEQGDSAMYLCASSRDTSVQETQYFGPGTRLLVL.

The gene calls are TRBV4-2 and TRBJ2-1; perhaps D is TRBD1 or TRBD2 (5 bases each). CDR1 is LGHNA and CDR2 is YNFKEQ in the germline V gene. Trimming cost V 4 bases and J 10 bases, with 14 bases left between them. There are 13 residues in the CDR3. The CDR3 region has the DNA TGTGCCAGCAGCCGATCCCGGGACCGAGAGCAGTTCTTC. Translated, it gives CASSRSRDREQFF.

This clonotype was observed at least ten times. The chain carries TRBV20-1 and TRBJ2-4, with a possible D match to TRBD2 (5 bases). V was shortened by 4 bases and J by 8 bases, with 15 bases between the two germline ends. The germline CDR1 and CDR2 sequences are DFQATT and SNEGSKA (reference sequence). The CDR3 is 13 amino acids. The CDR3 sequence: CSANVEGRDIQYF. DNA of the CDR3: TGCAGTGCTAATGTCGAGGGCCGCGACATTCAGTACTTC.

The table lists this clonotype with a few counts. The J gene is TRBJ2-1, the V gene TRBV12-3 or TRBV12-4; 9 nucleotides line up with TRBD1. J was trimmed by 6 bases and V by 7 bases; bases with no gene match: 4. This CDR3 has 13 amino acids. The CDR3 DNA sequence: TGTGCCAGCAAAACAGGGGGCATCAATGAGCAGTTCTTC. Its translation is CASKTGGINEQFF.